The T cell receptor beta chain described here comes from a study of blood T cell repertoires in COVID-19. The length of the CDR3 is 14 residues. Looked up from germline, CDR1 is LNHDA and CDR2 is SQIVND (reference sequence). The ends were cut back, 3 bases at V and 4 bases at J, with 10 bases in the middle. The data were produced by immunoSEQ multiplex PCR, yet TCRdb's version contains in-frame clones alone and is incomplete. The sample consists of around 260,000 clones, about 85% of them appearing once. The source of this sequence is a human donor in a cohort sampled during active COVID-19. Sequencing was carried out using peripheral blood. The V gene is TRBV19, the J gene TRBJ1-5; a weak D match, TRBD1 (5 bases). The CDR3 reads CASSMIGGNQPQHF. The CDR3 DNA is TGTGCCAGTAGTATGATCGGGGGTAATCAGCCCCAGCATTTT.